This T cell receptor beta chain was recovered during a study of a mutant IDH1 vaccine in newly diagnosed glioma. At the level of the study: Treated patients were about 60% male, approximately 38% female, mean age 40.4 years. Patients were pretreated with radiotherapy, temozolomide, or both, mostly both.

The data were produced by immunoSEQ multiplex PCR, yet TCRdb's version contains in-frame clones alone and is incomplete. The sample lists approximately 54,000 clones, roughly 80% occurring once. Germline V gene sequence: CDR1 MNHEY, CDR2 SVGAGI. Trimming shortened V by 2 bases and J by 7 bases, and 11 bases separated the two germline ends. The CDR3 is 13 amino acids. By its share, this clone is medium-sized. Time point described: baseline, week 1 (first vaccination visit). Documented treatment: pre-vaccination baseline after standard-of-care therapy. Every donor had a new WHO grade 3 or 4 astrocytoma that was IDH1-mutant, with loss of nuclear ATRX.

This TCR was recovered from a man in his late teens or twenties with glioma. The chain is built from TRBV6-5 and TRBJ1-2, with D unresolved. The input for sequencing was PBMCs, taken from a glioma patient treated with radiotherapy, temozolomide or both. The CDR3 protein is CASSYLDRGGYTF. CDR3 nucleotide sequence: TGTGCCAGCAGTTACCTGGATCGGGGTGGCTACACCTTC.